The 27 T cell receptor beta chains presented below share a single source sample, sequenced in a study of blood T cell repertoires in COVID-19. Using immunoSEQ multiplex PCR, the repertoire was profiled, and TCRdb retains in-frame clones only, with some absent. The table lists 200,000 to 250,000 clones, 82% of them singletons. Sequenced sample: PBMCs or T cells enriched from blood (not recorded which). Receptor source: a woman aged 60-70 years who had recovered from COVID-19.

The V gene is TRBV7-9, the J gene TRBJ1-6, with 7 bases lining up with TRBD1. Trimming at V came to 1 base and at J to 7 bases, leaving 7 bases not matched to a gene. From germline, CDR1 is SEHNR and CDR2 FQNEAQ (reference sequence). The CDR3 runs to 16 residues. CDR3: CASSLGTGSPNSPLHF. DNA for the CDR3: TGTGCCAGCAGCTTAGGGACAGGTTCCCCCAATTCACCCCTCCACTTT.

Turning to this clone: This CDR3 is missing its conserved last phenylalanine or tryptophan, likely due to a read error. The limits of the CDR3 on the DNA are not certain, so only TCRdb's listed CDR3 is given. The V and J genes are TRBV13 and TRBJ1-1; the table's D gene call, TRBD1, was not cross checked with the DNA. Germline V gene lookup returns CDR1 PRHDT and CDR2 FYEKMQ (reference sequence). The CDR3 comprises 13 residues, both ends counted. The CDR3 loop is CASSSHRDRPLRL.

The rearrangement joins TRBV4-2 to TRBJ1-6; tentative D call: TRBD1 (5 bases). This CDR3 region has 14 residues. The germline CDR1 and CDR2 sequences are LGHNA and YNFKEQ. V lost 5 bases to trimming and J lost 6 bases, with 11 bases between them. The CDR3 sequence: CASSSAQGNSPLHF. The CDR3 coding sequence is TGTGCCAGCAGCTCAGCCCAGGGTAATTCACCCCTCCACTTT.

Concerning this clone: Additional DNA sequences in this sample encode the identical CDR3. This chain uses TRBV19 with TRBJ1-1; TRBD1 aligns across 7 bases. J lost 0 bases, V lost 4 bases, and 2 bases had no gene match. Germline V gene lookup returns CDR1 LNHDA and CDR2 SQIVND (reference sequence). The CDR3 has 14 residues. The CDR3 DNA is TGTGCCAGTAGTACGGGACAGTTGAACACTGAAGCTTTCTTT. This sequence encodes CASSTGQLNTEAFF.

The chain recombines TRBV18 with TRBJ2-6; D call uncertain. V was cut by 1 base and J by 0 bases, with 7 bases left in between. The CDR3 length is 16 residues. CDR1 is KGHSH and CDR2 is LQKENI in the germline V gene. The CDR3 reads CASSPQENSGANVLTF. CDR3 nucleotide sequence: TGTGCCAGCTCACCACAAGAGAACTCTGGGGCCAACGTCCTGACTTTC. Full variable domain (missing parts from reference TRBV18 and TRBJ2-6): NAGVMQNPRHLVRRRGQEARLRCSPMKGHSHVYWYRQLPEEGLKFMVYLQKENIIDESGMPKERFSAEFPKEGPSILRIQQVVRGDSAAYFCASSPQENSGANVLTFGAGSRLTVL.

The V and J genes are TRBV5-1 and TRBJ1-4; D unclear. From germline, CDR1 is SGHRS and CDR2 YFSETQ. The ends were cut back, 5 bases at V and 8 bases at J, with 16 bases in the middle. CDR3 size: 14 residues. The CDR3 reads CASSSPGSGEKLFF. The CDR3 DNA reads as TGCGCCAGCAGTTCCCCGGGCTCGGGGGAAAAACTGTTTTTT.

This chain connects TRBV5-6 to TRBJ2-5, with D possibly being TRBD1 (5 bases). The V end lost 1 base, the J end lost 1 base, and 14 bases lay between the germline ends. The CDR3 sequence is 16 residues long. Germline V gives CDR1 SGHDT, CDR2 YYEEEE. The CDR3 protein is CASSLSSGAPQETQYF. The CDR3 DNA sequence: TGTGCCAGCAGCTTGAGCTCTGGGGCCCCCCAAGAGACCCAGTACTTC.

The V gene is TRBV6-4, the J gene TRBJ2-1, with TRBD2 identical over 10 bases. The germline V gene has CDR1 MRHNA and CDR2 SNTAGT. The CDR3 covers 13 residues. V lost 9 bases to trimming and J lost 9 bases; unmatched junction nucleotides: 8. For the CDR3, the DNA is TGTGCCAGTGCGGAGCGGGAGGGGGGTGAGCAGTTCTTC. It yields the protein CASAEREGGEQFF.

V and J are TRBV5-3 and TRBJ1-1; unclear D gene. TRBV5-3 is designated an ORF whose function remains uncertain. The CDR3 runs to 12 residues. Trimming stripped 9 bases from V and 5 bases from J, with 14 bases between. The chain's CDR3 is CANRGSRTEAFF. The CDR3 nucleotides are TGTGCCAACAGAGGGAGCCGGACTGAAGCTTTCTTT.

This clone was detected once. The CDR3 loop is CASSELQRGGNEQFF. CDR3 coding DNA: TGTGCCAGCAGTGAACTCCAGCGGGGGGGCAATGAGCAGTTCTTC. V usage is TRBV2 and J usage is TRBJ2-1, with TRBD2 matching 10 bases. Unmatched junction bases numbered 4, after V lost 2 bases and J lost 6 bases. The CDR3 covers 15 residues. From germline, CDR1 is SNHLY and CDR2 FYNNEI.

This rearrangement joins TRBV7-9 to TRBJ2-7; TRBD1 matches 7 bases. The J segment lost 4 bases and the V segment lost 5 bases, leaving 14 bases of the junction unmatched. The germline V gene encodes CDR1 SEHNR and CDR2 FQNEAQ (reference sequence). This CDR3 is built from 16 residues. CDR3 sequence reads: CASSHPQGQPLYEQYF. In DNA, the CDR3 is TGTGCCAGCAGCCATCCCCAGGGACAGCCCCTTTACGAGCAGTACTTC.

This rearrangement joins TRBV27 to TRBJ2-3; D possibly corresponds to TRBD2 (5 bases). Germline V CDR1 and CDR2: MNHEY, SMNVEV (reference sequence). There are 16 residues in the CDR3. Trimming removed 2 bases from V and 1 base from J, with 13 bases in between. DNA of the CDR3: TGTGCCAGCAGTTTAAACGGGGTTCTCCGCACAGATACGCAGTATTTT. Amino acid sequence: CASSLNGVLRTDTQYF.

The chain joins TRBV27 to TRBJ1-1; D unclear. Germline lookup yields CDR1 MNHEY and CDR2 SMNVEV (reference sequence). The CDR3 sequence is 13 residues long. V was clipped by 0 bases and J by 1 base, with 3 bases between them. The chain's CDR3 is CASSLSRNTEAFF. CDR3 nucleotide sequence: TGTGCCAGCAGTTTATCGCGGAACACTGAAGCTTTCTTT.

The V and J genes are TRBV19 and TRBJ1-1; 10 positions agree with TRBD1. The CDR3 runs to 14 residues. Germline trimming cut 10 bases from V and 5 bases from J; bases unmatched to any gene: 10. Germline V gives CDR1 LNHDA, CDR2 SQIVND (reference sequence). The DNA of the CDR3 is TGTGCCACCGATTCGGGACAGGGGAGAACTGAAGCTTTCTTT. This codes for CATDSGQGRTEAFF.

The chain recombines TRBV7-2 with TRBJ1-2; D not certain. Trimming stripped 1 base from V and 14 bases from J, with 14 bases between. The CDR3 totals 12 residues. Germline V gene lookup returns CDR1 SGHTA and CDR2 FQGNSA. The DNA of the CDR3 is TGTGCCAGCAGCTTAGGCCCAGTGCTGTCTACCTTC. Its protein is CASSLGPVLSTF. Supplemented by reference TRBV7-2 and TRBJ1-2, the full variable domain reads GAGVSQSPSNKVTEKGKDVELRCDPISGHTALYWYRQSLGQGLEFLIYFQGNSAPDKSGLPSDRFSAERTGGSVSTLTIQRTQQEDSAVYLCASSLGPVLSTFGSGTRLTVV.

This sequence joins TRBV10-3 and TRBJ1-6; possibly TRBD1 for D (6 bases). This CDR3 is 15 amino acids long. The V and J ends lost 2 bases and 6 bases respectively, with 11 bases between them. Germline V CDR1 and CDR2: ENHRY, SYGVKD. The CDR3 loop is CAISEVTGSNSPLHF. In DNA, the CDR3 is TGTGCCATCAGTGAGGTAACAGGGAGTAATTCACCCCTCCACTTT.

The CDR3 is CSAKTGGYTGELFF. CDR3 in DNA: TGCAGCGCGAAAACAGGGGGCTACACCGGGGAGCTGTTTTTT. The chain employs TRBV29-1 and TRBJ2-2, with 9 bases that match TRBD1. Germline CDR1 is SQVTM and CDR2 is ANQGSEA. Unmatched junction bases numbered 6, after V lost 7 bases and J lost 3 bases. The CDR3 spans 14 residues.

The V call is TRBV12-3 or TRBV12-4, the J call TRBJ2-5; no definite D call. V was cut by 0 bases and J by 5 bases, with 7 bases left in between. The CDR3 is 13 amino acids. CDR3: CASSLASVETQYF. As DNA, the CDR3 is TGTGCCAGCAGTTTAGCCTCGGTCGAGACCCAGTACTTC.

The rearrangement uses TRBV5-4 and TRBJ1-4; 7 positions match TRBD1. The CDR3 contains 14 residues. The germline V gene encodes CDR1 SGHNT and CDR2 YYREEE (reference sequence). The V gene end was trimmed by 4 bases and the J gene end by 7 bases; junction bases not matched to a gene: 7. CDR3 protein: CASSLEGAREKLFF. CDR3 DNA: TGTGCCAGCAGCCTGGAGGGGGCGCGTGAAAAACTGTTTTTT.

The chain joins TRBV20-1 to TRBJ2-3, with 8 bases fitting TRBD2. CDR3 size: 11 residues. V dropped 6 bases and J dropped 10; count of bases not matched to a gene: 6. Germline CDR1 is DFQATT and CDR2 is SNEGSKA (reference sequence). The CDR3 DNA reads TGCAGTGCCGCGTCGGGGGGGGCGCAGTATTTT. Translated: CSAASGGAQYF.

The chain recombines TRBV5-1 with TRBJ2-1, with a weak D call TRBD2 (6 bases). CDR1 is SGHRS and CDR2 is YFSETQ in the germline V gene. V was cut by 2 bases and J by 9 bases, with 12 bases left in between. The CDR3 totals 13 residues. DNA of the CDR3: TGCGCCAGCAGCTTAGGGAGGCGAGCTGAGCAGTTCTTC. This sequence encodes CASSLGRRAEQFF.

The rearrangement joins TRBV5-4 to TRBJ2-2; TRBD2 might be the D (7 bases). CDR3 length equals 16 residues. The germline CDR1 and CDR2 sequences are SGHNT and YYREEE (reference sequence). Trimming left V 4 bases short and J 1 base short, with 14 bases between. The DNA for the CDR3 is TGTGCCAGCAGCCCGGGAGGAGGGGGGAACACCGGGGAGCTGTTTTTT. Translation: CASSPGGGGNTGELFF.

This chain connects TRBV3-1 (or the pseudogene TRBV3-2) to TRBJ1-1, with TRBD1 as a possible D gene (6 bases). CDR3 length equals 13 residues. The germline V gene encodes CDR1 LGHDT and CDR2 YNNKEL (reference sequence). The V and J ends lost 6 bases and 1 base respectively, with 9 bases between them. Here the CDR3 DNA reads TGTGCCAGCAGGGGGGCCCAGAACACTGAAGCTTTCTTT. Its translation: CASRGAQNTEAFF.

This clone was counted a single time. J is TRBJ2-3 and V is TRBV1; whether TRBD2, the table's D call, matches the DNA was not checked. TRBV1 is flagged as a pseudogene. The CDR3 covers 11 residues. The CDR3 here is CTSRGPDTQYF. The CDR3 DNA reads as TGCACCAGCCGAGGCCCAGATACGCAGTATTTT.

The J gene is TRBJ1-1, the V gene TRBV10-2; 9 positions match TRBD1. Germline V gene sequence: CDR1 WSHSY, CDR2 SAAADI. This CDR3 spans 12 amino acids. J was trimmed by 6 bases and V by 8 bases; bases with no gene match: 4. For the CDR3, the DNA is TGCGCCAGCGGGACAGGGAGGGCTGAAGCTTTCTTT. This sequence encodes CASGTGRAEAFF.

The CDR3 loop is CASSYGTGNQPQHF. The CDR3 nucleotides are TGTGCCAGCAGCTACGGGACAGGGAATCAGCCCCAGCATTTT. The rearrangement joins TRBV2 to TRBJ1-5; TRBD1 agrees at 9 bases. The CDR3 runs to 14 residues. The ends lost 6 bases at V and 4 bases at J; junction bases unmatched: 4. Germline-derived CDR1 and CDR2 are SNHLY and FYNNEI.

The CDR3 DNA sequence: TGTGCCAGCAGTTTATCGAGGACAGGGACCTCCGAGCAGTACTTC. As protein: CASSLSRTGTSEQYF. This chain joins TRBV27 and TRBJ2-7; 8 bases are shared with TRBD1. Germline assignment: CDR1 MNHEY and CDR2 SMNVEV (reference sequence). The CDR3 contains 15 residues. The V gene end was trimmed by 0 bases and the J gene end by 6 bases; junction bases not matched to a gene: 7.